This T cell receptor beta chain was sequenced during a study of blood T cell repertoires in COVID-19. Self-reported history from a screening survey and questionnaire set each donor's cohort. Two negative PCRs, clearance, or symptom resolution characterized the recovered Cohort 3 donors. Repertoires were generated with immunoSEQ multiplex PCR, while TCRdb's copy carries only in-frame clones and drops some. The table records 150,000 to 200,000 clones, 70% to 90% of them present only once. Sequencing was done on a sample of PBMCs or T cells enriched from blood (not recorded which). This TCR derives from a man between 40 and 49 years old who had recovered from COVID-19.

The CDR3 is CARNSGEPYNEQFF. In nucleotides, the CDR3 is TGTGCCAGAAACAGCGGGGAGCCCTACAATGAGCAGTTCTTC. V is TRBV5-3 and J is TRBJ2-1, with 7 bases identical to TRBD2. TRBV5-3 is treated as an ORF (open reading frame) with a function not yet certain. The CDR3 extends over 14 amino acids. V dropped 6 bases and J dropped 2; count of bases not matched to a gene: 5.